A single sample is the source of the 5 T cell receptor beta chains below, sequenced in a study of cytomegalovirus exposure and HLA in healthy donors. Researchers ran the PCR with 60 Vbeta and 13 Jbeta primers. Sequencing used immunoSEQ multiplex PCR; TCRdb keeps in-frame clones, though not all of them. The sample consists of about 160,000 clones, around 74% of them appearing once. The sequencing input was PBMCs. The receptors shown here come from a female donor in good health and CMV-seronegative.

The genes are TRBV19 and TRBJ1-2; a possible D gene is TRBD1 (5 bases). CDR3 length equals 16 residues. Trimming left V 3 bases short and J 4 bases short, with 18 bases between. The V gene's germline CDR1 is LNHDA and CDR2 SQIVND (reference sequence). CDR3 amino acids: CASSMEGWTFVYGYTF. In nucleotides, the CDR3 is TGTGCCAGTAGTATGGAGGGTTGGACATTTGTCTATGGCTACACCTTC.

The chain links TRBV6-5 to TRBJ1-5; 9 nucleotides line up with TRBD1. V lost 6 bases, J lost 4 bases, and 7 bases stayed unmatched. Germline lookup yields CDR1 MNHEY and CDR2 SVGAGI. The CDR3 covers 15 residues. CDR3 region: CASSEQGAFNQPQHF. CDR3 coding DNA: TGTGCCAGCAGCGAACAGGGGGCTTTTAATCAGCCCCAGCATTTT.

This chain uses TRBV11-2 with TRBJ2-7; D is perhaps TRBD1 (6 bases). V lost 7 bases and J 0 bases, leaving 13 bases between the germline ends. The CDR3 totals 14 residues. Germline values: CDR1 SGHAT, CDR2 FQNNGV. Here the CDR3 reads CASTGHLRSYEQYF. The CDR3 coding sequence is TGTGCCAGCACGGGACACCTTCGCTCCTACGAGCAGTACTTC. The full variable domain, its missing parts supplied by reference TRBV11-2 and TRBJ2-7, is EAGVAQSPRYKIIEKRQSVAFWCNPISGHATLYWYQQILGQGPKLLIQFQNNGVVDDSQLPKDRFSAERLKGVDSTLKIQPAKLEDSAVYLCASTGHLRSYEQYFGPGTRLTVT.

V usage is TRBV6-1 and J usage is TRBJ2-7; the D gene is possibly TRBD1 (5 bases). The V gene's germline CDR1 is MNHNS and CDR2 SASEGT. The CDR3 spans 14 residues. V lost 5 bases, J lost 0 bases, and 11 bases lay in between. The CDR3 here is CASSLDRNSYEQYF. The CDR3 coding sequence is TGTGCCAGCAGTCTCGACAGAAACTCCTACGAGCAGTACTTC.

The CDR3 nucleotides are TGTGCCAGCAGCTTAGGACTAGCGGAAGAGACCCAGTACTTC. It specifies CASSLGLAEETQYF. The chain recombines TRBV7-8 with TRBJ2-5; 9 nucleotides line up with TRBD2. Trimming removed 1 base from V and 3 bases from J; junction bases left unmatched: 0. CDR1 is SGHVS, CDR2 FQNEAQ, per germline. The CDR3 sequence is 14 residues long.